What follows are 24 T cell receptor beta chains derived from one specimen sequenced in a study of blood T cell repertoires in COVID-19 (TCRdb year 2020). The library relied on the immunoSEQ multiplex PCR assay. Not all clones reach the TCRdb copy of this immuneACCESS table, which keeps in-frame sequences only. Checked studies attribute under half of the gap to unresolved V genes and leave the rest unexplained. Recorded for this sample are tens of thousands of clones; roughly 77% of them occurred a single time. The ten largest clones capture 9% to 9.5% of the sample. Sequenced: peripheral blood. These receptors all stem from a human donor in a cohort sampled during active COVID-19.

The J gene is TRBJ1-1, the V gene TRBV30; perhaps TRBD1 as D (5 bases). V was clipped by 4 bases and J by 6 bases, with 12 bases between them. Germline V gene data show CDR1 as GTSNPN and CDR2 as SVGIG (reference sequence). The CDR3 extends over 12 amino acids. The CDR3 loop reads CAWTAGGAEAFF. The CDR3 nucleotides are TGTGCCTGGACTGCGGGGGGAGCTGAAGCTTTCTTT.

The gene calls are TRBV5-6 and TRBJ1-2; 10 bases map to TRBD1. The CDR3 totals 16 residues. Germline CDR1 and CDR2: SGHDT and YYEEEE. Unmatched junction bases numbered 12, after V lost 4 bases and J lost 6 bases. Here the CDR3 DNA reads TGTGCCAGCAGCCCCCTGGAAGGACAGGGGGTTCATGGCTACACCTTC. Translating gives CASSPLEGQGVHGYTF.

This clone was observed once. The chain links TRBV10-3 to TRBJ2-7; 13 bases fit TRBD2. The CDR3 has 19 residues. The V and J ends lost 3 bases and 1 base, in that order; junction bases with no gene match: 12. Germline CDR1 reads ENHRY; CDR2 reads SYGVKD. The CDR3 DNA reads TGTGCCATCAGTGATGGTGCCGGACTAGCGGGAGACAGGTCCTACGAGCAGTACTTC. Translating gives CAISDGAGLAGDRSYEQYF.

Comment on this clone: The junction shows a germline mismatch at one end, possibly a read error. The rearrangement uses TRBV7-7 and TRBJ2-5; 10 bases are a match to TRBD2. Germline lookup yields CDR1 SSHAT and CDR2 FNYEAQ (reference sequence). The CDR3 sequence is 15 residues long. The CDR3, as DNA: TGTGCTAGCAGCCCGGGACTAGCGATACAAGAGACCCAGTACTTC. It yields the protein CASSPGLAIQETQYF. The whole variable domain, filled in from reference TRBV7-7 and TRBJ2-5, reads GAGVSQSPRYKVTKRGQDVTLRCDPISSHATLYWYQQALGQGPEFLTYFNYEAQPDKSGLPSDRFSAERPEGSISTLTIQRTEQRDSAMYRCASSPGLAIQETQYFGPGTRLLVL.

The V gene is TRBV4-3, the J gene TRBJ1-4; D not resolved. CDR1 is LGHNA and CDR2 is YSLEER in the germline V gene. V was clipped by 0 bases and J by 8 bases, with 16 bases between them. This CDR3 region has 16 residues. The CDR3 region has the DNA TGCGCCAGCAGCCAAGATTGGTCGAGCCCGAACGAAAAACTGTTTTTT. Translated: CASSQDWSSPNEKLFF.

The chain joins TRBV6-1 to TRBJ1-2; no firm D call. CDR3 size: 15 residues. Germline V gives CDR1 MNHNS, CDR2 SASEGT. V dropped 2 bases and J dropped 2 bases, with 12 bases sitting between them. CDR3 region: CASSESYAGNYGYTF. The CDR3 bases are TGTGCCAGCAGTGAAAGCTACGCAGGAAACTATGGCTACACCTTC.

The chain couples TRBV2 to TRBJ1-2, with a weak D call TRBD1 (5 bases). The V end lost 1 base, the J end lost 4 bases, and 10 bases lay between the germline ends. The CDR3 extends over 14 amino acids. CDR1 SNHLY and CDR2 FYNNEI come from the germline V gene. CDR3 sequence: CASSEEGQGYGYTF. The CDR3 DNA is TGTGCCAGCAGTGAAGAGGGGCAGGGCTATGGCTACACCTTC.

J is TRBJ2-2 and V is TRBV6-5; no firm D call. CDR3 length equals 15 residues. The V gene lost 0 bases and the J gene lost 1 base, with 6 bases spanning the gap. Germline CDR1 reads MNHEY; CDR2 reads SVGAGI. The CDR3 protein is CASSYSSGNTGELFF. For the CDR3, the DNA is TGTGCCAGCAGTTACTCGAGTGGGAACACCGGGGAGCTGTTTTTT.

V usage is TRBV18 and J usage is TRBJ1-2; D may be TRBD1 (6 bases). CDR1 KGHSH and CDR2 LQKENI come from the germline V gene. The V and J ends lost 3 bases and 4 bases respectively, with 12 bases between them. The CDR3 totals 14 residues. This chain's CDR3 is CASSPPGQPYGYTF. CDR3 bases: TGTGCCAGCTCACCGCCAGGACAGCCCTATGGCTACACCTTC.

The genes are TRBV6-5 and TRBJ2-5; 7 nucleotides align to TRBD2. Per germline, CDR1 MNHEY and CDR2 SVGAGI. Trimming cost V 7 bases and J 3 bases; bases outside gene matches: 5. The CDR3 contains 13 residues. The CDR3 region is CASTGLGEETQYF. In nucleotides, the CDR3 is TGTGCCAGCACAGGACTAGGGGAAGAGACCCAGTACTTC.

This clone was observed a single time. The V and J genes are TRBV28 and TRBJ2-1; 10 nucleotides match TRBD1. The CDR3 covers 17 residues. Trimming cost V 6 bases and J 8 bases; bases outside gene matches: 16. CDR1 and CDR2 (germline): MDHEN, SYDVKM. DNA for the CDR3: TGTGCCAGCAGCCCCGGGACAGGGGCAATCTTACAATATGAGCAGTTCTTC. It is translated as CASSPGTGAILQYEQFF.

The chain couples TRBV9 to TRBJ2-3, with TRBD2 as a possible D gene (6 bases). V was clipped by 0 bases and J by 2 bases, with 10 bases between them. Looked up from germline, CDR1 is SGDLS and CDR2 is YYNGEE. The length of the CDR3 is 15 residues. CDR3 DNA: TGTGCCAGCAGCGTAGGTGCGGGGCCCACAGATACGCAGTATTTT. This encodes CASSVGAGPTDTQYF.

The rearrangement joins TRBV7-3 to TRBJ2-3, with a weak D call TRBD1 (7 bases). CDR1 and CDR2 (germline): SGHTA, FQGTGA. Trimming removed 0 bases from V and 2 bases from J, with 18 bases in between. The CDR3 totals 18 residues. CDR3 bases: TGTGCCAGCAGCTTAACCTCAGGGGGAGGAGGGACCACAGATACGCAGTATTTT. Translated: CASSLTSGGGGTTDTQYF.

The gene calls are TRBV11-2 and TRBJ2-5, with TRBD2 matching 9 bases. J was trimmed by 4 bases and V by 3 bases; bases with no gene match: 6. Looked up from germline, CDR1 is SGHAT and CDR2 is FQNNGV. This CDR3 comprises 15 residues. In DNA form, the CDR3 reads TGTGCCAGCAGCTTGTTAGCGGGAGTAGGAGAGACCCAGTACTTC. Amino acid sequence: CASSLLAGVGETQYF.

This clone was seen more than once but under ten times. CDR3 DNA: TGTGCCAGTGCGGGCAGTGCCGTGGGGGAGCAGTACTTC. It is translated as CASAGSAVGEQYF. J is TRBJ2-7 and V is TRBV19, with D perhaps TRBD2 (5 bases). The CDR3 has 13 amino acids. Germline CDR1 reads LNHDA; CDR2 reads SQIVND (reference sequence). V lost 8 bases and J lost 7, with 18 bases in between.

V usage is TRBV28 and J usage is TRBJ1-5, with 7 bases identical to TRBD1. This CDR3 has 17 residues. Per the germline V gene, CDR1 is MDHEN and CDR2 is SYDVKM. V was clipped by 7 bases and J by 1 base; unmatched bases: 13. The CDR3 spells CASTSDRRGISNQPQHF. Here the CDR3 DNA reads TGTGCCAGCACTTCGGACAGGCGAGGCATAAGCAATCAGCCCCAGCATTTT.

The rearrangement joins TRBV10-3 to TRBJ2-7; a possible D gene is TRBD1 (5 bases). The CDR3 contains 18 residues. Trimming took 3 bases from V and 0 from J, leaving 21 bases between them. Germline V gene sequence: CDR1 ENHRY, CDR2 SYGVKD. CDR3: CAISDPPARRASSYEQYF. CDR3 nucleotide sequence: TGTGCCATCAGTGACCCCCCCGCCCGCAGGGCCTCCTCCTACGAGCAGTACTTC.

J is TRBJ2-7 and V is TRBV27; 9 bases agree with TRBD1. Germline CDR1 MNHEY, CDR2 SMNVEV (reference sequence). This CDR3 region has 13 residues. V trimming: 5 bases; J trimming: 7 bases; junction bases outside the gene matches: 6. The CDR3 spells CASSLDRGGEQYF. Here the CDR3 DNA reads TGTGCCAGCAGTCTAGACAGGGGGGGGGAGCAGTACTTC.

This clone was seen a handful of times. The V and J genes are TRBV5-1 and TRBJ2-2; 13 nucleotides align to TRBD2. Trimming at V came to 4 bases and at J to 6 bases, leaving 12 bases not matched to a gene. The germline V gene encodes CDR1 SGHRS and CDR2 YFSETQ. This CDR3 has 18 amino acids. CDR3 nucleotides: TGCGCCAGCAGCCCGGACGGTCGGACTAGCGGGAGCCCCGGGGAGCTGTTTTTT. Its protein is CASSPDGRTSGSPGELFF.

This clone showed up just once. The V and J genes are TRBV10-3 and TRBJ2-7, with no clear D. The CDR3 length is 14 residues. Trimming left V 7 bases short and J 6 bases short, with 19 bases between. The germline CDR1 and CDR2 sequences are ENHRY and SYGVKD. CDR3 bases: TGTGCCATCAAATCCGACACTTTGACCGGCGAGCAGTACTTC. Its protein product is CAIKSDTLTGEQYF.

CDR3 amino acids: CASSLTGDQETQYF. The DNA for the CDR3 is TGTGCCAGCAGCTTAACGGGGGACCAAGAGACCCAGTACTTC. The chain couples TRBV5-4 to TRBJ2-5; the D gene is possibly TRBD2 (6 bases). CDR3 length: 14 residues. The ends were cut back, 2 bases at V and 0 bases at J, with 8 bases in the middle. The germline gives CDR1 SGHNT, CDR2 YYREEE (reference sequence).

V gene TRBV28 combines with J gene TRBJ1-1, with D possibly being TRBD1 (6 bases). Per germline, CDR1 MDHEN and CDR2 SYDVKM. Trimming took off 5 bases at V and 1 base at J, with 14 bases between the two ends. The CDR3 totals 15 residues. The CDR3 is CASSLTGTKNTEAFF. CDR3 nucleotide sequence: TGTGCCAGCAGTCTCACCGGGACAAAGAACACTGAAGCTTTCTTT. The variable domain in full, with the rest retrieved from reference TRBV28 and TRBJ1-1, is DVKVTQSSRYLVKRTGEKVFLECVQDMDHENMFWYRQDPGLGLRLIYFSYDVKMKEKGDIPEGYSVSREKKERFSLILESASTNQTSMYLCASSLTGTKNTEAFFGQGTRLTVV.

This clone was detected a few times. In the same sample, other DNA sequences code for this CDR3. The genes are TRBV6-5 and TRBJ1-2; D is perhaps TRBD1 (5 bases). Germline CDR1 MNHEY, CDR2 SVGAGI. The CDR3 extends over 13 amino acids. Trimming shortened V by 6 bases and J by 3 bases, and 11 bases separated the two germline ends. CDR3 nucleotide sequence: TGTGCCAGCAGCCGCGGGGCGGACTATGGCTACACCTTC. It encodes CASSRGADYGYTF.

This clone occurred once. The chain couples TRBV7-9 to TRBJ2-7; 7 positions agree with TRBD1. Germline CDR1 is SEHNR and CDR2 is FQNEAQ (reference sequence). The CDR3 length is 17 residues. The trim removed 2 bases at V and 6 bases at J, leaving 16 bases unmatched. The CDR3 region is CASSLLTGTAGTGEQYF. CDR3 nucleotides: TGTGCCAGCAGCTTATTAACTGGGACAGCCGGGACGGGCGAGCAGTACTTC.